This TCR beta chain originates from a study of blood T cells in healthy people across ages. As for the study in general: Capturing about one barcoded beta molecule per two T cells was achieved by template switching. Study observations and caveats: Whereas aged donors had fewer naive CD4+ cells, long-lived donors had more of them and higher diversity. TCR beta diversity correlated strongly with naive T cell percentage. Lack of knowledge of donor CMV status possibly confounded expanded clonotype changes.

The CDR3 runs to 15 residues. The germline V and J ends were trimmed by 0 bases and 1 base, with 10 bases remaining between them. Germline loops: CDR1 SGHRS, CDR2 YFSETQ. PCR was performed a second time for about 6 to 11 cycles using a sample-barcoded 5' primer and a J-beta primer mix. TCRdb fed the 5' RACE reads into MiXCR, producing one record per CDR3 protein. Of 650,000 to 950,000 distinct CDR3 sequences in the sample, around two fifths were seen once. The table lists this clonotype with a few counts. The antigen remains undetermined. This TCR was recovered from a man aged 55 to 69 in good health. Specimen: blood. The gene calls are TRBV5-1 and TRBJ1-1; D not resolved. CDR3 region: CASSLDPHRNTEAFF. The CDR3, as DNA: TGCGCCAGCAGCTTGGACCCCCATAGGAACACTGAAGCTTTCTTT.